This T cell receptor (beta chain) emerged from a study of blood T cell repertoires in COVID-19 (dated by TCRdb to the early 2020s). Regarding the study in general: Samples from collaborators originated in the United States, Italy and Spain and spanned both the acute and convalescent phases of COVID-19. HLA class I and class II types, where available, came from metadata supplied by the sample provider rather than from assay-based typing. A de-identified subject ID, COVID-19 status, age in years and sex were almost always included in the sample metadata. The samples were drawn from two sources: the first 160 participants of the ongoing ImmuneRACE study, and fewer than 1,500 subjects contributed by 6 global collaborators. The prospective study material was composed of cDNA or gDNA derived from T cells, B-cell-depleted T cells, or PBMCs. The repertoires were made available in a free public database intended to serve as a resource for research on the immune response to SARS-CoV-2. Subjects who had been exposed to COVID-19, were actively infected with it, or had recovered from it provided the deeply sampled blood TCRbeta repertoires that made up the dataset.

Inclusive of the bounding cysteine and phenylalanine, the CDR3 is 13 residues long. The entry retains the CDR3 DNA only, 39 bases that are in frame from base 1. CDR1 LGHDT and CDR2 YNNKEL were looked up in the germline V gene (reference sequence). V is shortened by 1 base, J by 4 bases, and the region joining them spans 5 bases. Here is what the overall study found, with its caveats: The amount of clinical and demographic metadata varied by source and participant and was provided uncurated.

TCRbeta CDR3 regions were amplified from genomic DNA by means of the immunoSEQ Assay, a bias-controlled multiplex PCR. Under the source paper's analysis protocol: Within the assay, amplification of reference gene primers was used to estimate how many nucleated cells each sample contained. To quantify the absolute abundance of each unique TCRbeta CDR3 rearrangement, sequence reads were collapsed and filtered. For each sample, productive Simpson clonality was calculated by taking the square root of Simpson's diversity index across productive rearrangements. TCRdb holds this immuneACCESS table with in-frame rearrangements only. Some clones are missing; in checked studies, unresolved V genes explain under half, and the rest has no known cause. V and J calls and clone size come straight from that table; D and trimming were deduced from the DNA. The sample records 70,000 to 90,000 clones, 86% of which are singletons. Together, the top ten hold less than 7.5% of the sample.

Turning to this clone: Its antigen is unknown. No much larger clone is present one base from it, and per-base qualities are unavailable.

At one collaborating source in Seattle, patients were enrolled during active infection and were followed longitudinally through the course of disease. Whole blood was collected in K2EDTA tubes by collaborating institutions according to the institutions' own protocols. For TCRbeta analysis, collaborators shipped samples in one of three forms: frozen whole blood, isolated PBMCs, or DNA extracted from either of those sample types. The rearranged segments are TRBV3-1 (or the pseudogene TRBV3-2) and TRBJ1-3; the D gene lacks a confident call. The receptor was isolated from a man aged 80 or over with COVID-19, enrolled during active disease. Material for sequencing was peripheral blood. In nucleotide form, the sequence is TGTGCCAGCAGCCAAGTCGTCGGAAACACCATATATTTT. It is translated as CASSQVVGNTIYF.